The entry that follows covers one T cell receptor (beta chain) sequence. The data derive from a study of T cells after yellow fever vaccination. One entry per CDR3 protein, called by TCRdb with MiXCR from the 5' RACE reads. The sample shows under 550,000 distinct CDR3 sequences, 21% of them seen only once. CDR3 size: 16 residues. The V gene lost 6 bases and the J gene lost 7 bases, with 21 bases spanning the gap. V is TRBV12-3 or TRBV12-4 and J is TRBJ2-2; TRBD2 might be the D (6 bases). This sequence was found in a man younger than 35 who received the YFV17D yellow fever vaccine. The specimen comprised PBMCs, sampled approximately 20 days after the first yellow fever vaccination. CDR3: CASSTVGLPQGGELFF. For the CDR3, the DNA is TGTGCCAGCAGCACCGTCGGACTACCTCAGGGCGGGGAGCTGTTTTTT.